These T cell receptor beta chains were read from a single sample in a study of blood T cell repertoires in COVID-19. TCRdb's copy holds only in-frame clones and misses some; the assay was immunoSEQ multiplex PCR. The data contain approximately 150,000 clones, 83% of them seen just once; the ten biggest clones take up around 2%. Specimen: peripheral blood. The receptors were gathered from a woman of 80 years or more with acute or convalescent COVID-19. The CDR3 runs from the conserved cysteine through the conserved F or W. D genes are given only for firm matches. A row's size may be missing; if present it is once, few, many or a size class.

D: -
V: TRBV7-3
J: TRBJ2-2
size: -
DNA: TGTGCCAGCAGTCCCTCCAGGGGCGCGGAGCTGTTTTTT
CDR3: CASSPSRGAELFF

D: TRBD1
V: TRBV5-5
J: TRBJ1-1
size: -
DNA: TGTGCCAGCAGCTTCACAGGGGTCGGAGGCACTGAAGCTTTCTTT
CDR3: CASSFTGVGGTEAFF

D: -
V: TRBV29-1
J: TRBJ2-5
size: -
DNA: TGCAGCGTTGAGTACGCTCGGAGGGAGACCCAGTACTTC
CDR3: CSVEYARRETQYF

D: -
V: TRBV30
J: TRBJ2-6
size: -
DNA: TGTGCCTGGAGCCCAAGACTATCTGGGGCCAACGTCCTGACTTTC
CDR3: CAWSPRLSGANVLTF

D: -
V: TRBV4-3
J: TRBJ1-2
size: -
DNA: TGCGCCAGCAGCCAAGATCCGGGGGGCGGCGGCTACACCTTC
CDR3: CASSQDPGGGGYTF

D: -
V: TRBV18
J: TRBJ1-6
size: -
DNA: TGTGCCAGCTCACCACTAATCTTGGGGAGTTCCTCCAATGATTCACCCCTCCACTTT
CDR3: CASSPLILGSSSNDSPLHF

D: TRBD2
V: TRBV20-1
J: TRBJ2-7
size: -
DNA: TGCAGTGCTAGTGAACTAGCGGGGAACTACGAGCAGTACTTC
CDR3: CSASELAGNYEQYF

D: TRBD2
V: TRBV11-2
J: TRBJ2-5
size: -
DNA: TGTGCCAGCAGCTTAAACCCGGGACTAGCGAGTATGGAGACCCAGTACTTC
CDR3: CASSLNPGLASMETQYF

D: -
V: TRBV7-9
J: TRBJ1-2
size: -
DNA: TGTGCCAGCAGCTTAGACCAGAACTATGGCTACACCTTC
CDR3: CASSLDQNYGYTF

D: TRBD2
V: TRBV11-2
J: TRBJ2-5
size: -
DNA: TGTGCCAGCAGCTTGGCCGGGAGGGCCCAAGAGACCCAGTACTTC
CDR3: CASSLAGRAQETQYF

D: -
V: TRBV19
J: TRBJ1-5
size: -
DNA: TGTGCCAGTAGGATTGGACTGGGGAGGGGCGCTGACAATCAGCCCCAGCATTTT
CDR3: CASRIGLGRGADNQPQHF

D: TRBD2
V: TRBV6-2/TRBV6-3
J: TRBJ2-7
size: -
DNA: TGTGCCAGCAGTTACTCGATGTGGCTAGCGGGTGACGAGCAGTACTTC
CDR3: CASSYSMWLAGDEQYF

D: TRBD1
V: TRBV19
J: TRBJ1-2
size: -
DNA: TGTGCCAGTAGTACCCCGGACAGGGGGTTGAGGTCCTATGGCTACACCTTC
CDR3: CASSTPDRGLRSYGYTF

D: TRBD2
V: TRBV7-9
J: TRBJ2-5
size: -
DNA: TGTGCCAGCACCCCCGATGTTGCGGGAGGGCCAGAGACCCAGTACTTC
CDR3: CASTPDVAGGPETQYF

D: TRBD2
V: TRBV5-1
J: TRBJ2-1
size: -
DNA: TGCGCCAGCAGCTTGTTGACTAGCGGGAGTTCCTACAATGAGCAGTTCTTC
CDR3: CASSLLTSGSSYNEQFF

D: TRBD1
V: TRBV7-9
J: TRBJ2-7
size: -
DNA: TGTGCCAGCAGCTTTACAAGACAGGGACCCTACGAGCAGTACTTC
CDR3: CASSFTRQGPYEQYF

D: -
V: TRBV3-1/TRBV3-2
J: TRBJ1-2
size: -
DNA: TGTGCCAGCAGCCAAGACCCAACAGGCTATGGCTACACCTTC
CDR3: CASSQDPTGYGYTF

D: -
V: TRBV14
J: TRBJ2-5
size: -
DNA: TGTGCCAGCAGCCAACCAACAGGGAACCAAGAGACCCAGTACTTC
CDR3: CASSQPTGNQETQYF

D: -
V: TRBV30
J: TRBJ2-4
size: -
DNA: TGTGCCTGGAGTAAACAGGCCCTAGCCAAAAACATTCAGTACTTC
CDR3: CAWSKQALAKNIQYF

D: -
V: TRBV6-6
J: TRBJ2-7
size: -
DNA: TGTGCCAGCAGTTACTCCTCCGTGGAGCAGTACTTC
CDR3: CASSYSSVEQYF

D: -
V: TRBV20-1
J: TRBJ1-3
size: -
DNA: TGCAGTGCTAGTCCGCCGACAGGCGGTGGAAACACCATATATTTT
CDR3: CSASPPTGGGNTIYF

D: TRBD2
V: TRBV10-3
J: TRBJ2-1
size: -
DNA: TGTGCCATCAGTGACAGAAGTCTAGCGGGAGGGGACAATGAGCAGTTCTTC
CDR3: CAISDRSLAGGDNEQFF

D: TRBD1
V: TRBV10-1
J: TRBJ2-2
size: few
DNA: TGCGCCAGCAGTGGAAGAACAGGGGGCACCGGGGAGCTGTTTTTT
CDR3: CASSGRTGGTGELFF

D: -
V: TRBV10-3
J: TRBJ2-3
size: -
DNA: TGTGCCATCAGTGATCCGGGGGAGGGCACAGATACGCAGTATTTT
CDR3: CAISDPGEGTDTQYF

D: -
V: TRBV5-1
J: TRBJ2-1
size: -
DNA: TGCGCCAGCAGCTTGGCCTTGAATGAGCAGTTCTTC
CDR3: CASSLALNEQFF

D: -
V: TRBV18
J: TRBJ1-4
size: -
DNA: TGTGCCAGCTCACCACTATCAAGGCCGGAGGAAAAACTGTTTTTT
CDR3: CASSPLSRPEEKLFF

D: TRBD1
V: TRBV4-1
J: TRBJ1-1
size: -
DNA: TGCGCCAGCAGCCAACGTATAACTTCAGGGGGTTACACTGAAGCTTTCTTT
CDR3: CASSQRITSGGYTEAFF

D: TRBD1
V: TRBV9
J: TRBJ1-6
size: few
DNA: TGTGCCAGCAGCATAAGGGACAGAGATTCACCCCTCCACTTT
CDR3: CASSIRDRDSPLHF

D: TRBD1
V: TRBV7-2
J: TRBJ2-7
size: -
DNA: TGTGCCAGCAGGGGACAGGTAAAATCCTACGAGCAGTACTTC
CDR3: CASRGQVKSYEQYF

D: -
V: TRBV6-5
J: TRBJ2-3
size: -
DNA: TGTGCCAGCAGACGGACAACTAGCACAGATACGCAGTATTTT
CDR3: CASRRTTSTDTQYF

D: TRBD1
V: TRBV28
J: TRBJ1-1
size: -
DNA: TGTGCCAGCAGTTTATCCGGGACAGGGGACGGTACTGAAGCTTTCTTT
CDR3: CASSLSGTGDGTEAFF

D: TRBD1
V: TRBV5-5
J: TRBJ2-5
size: -
DNA: TGTGCCAGCAGCTCTACAGGGGGCGCGGAGACCCAGTACTTC
CDR3: CASSSTGGAETQYF

D: TRBD1
V: TRBV4-2
J: TRBJ2-7
size: -
DNA: TGTGCCAGCAGCCAAGACGGGGCAGGGGGTCTTTACGAGCAGTACTTC
CDR3: CASSQDGAGGLYEQYF

D: -
V: TRBV5-1
J: TRBJ2-2
size: -
DNA: TGCGCCAGCAGCCTAGGAAACGCGAACACCGGGGAGCTGTTTTTT
CDR3: CASSLGNANTGELFF